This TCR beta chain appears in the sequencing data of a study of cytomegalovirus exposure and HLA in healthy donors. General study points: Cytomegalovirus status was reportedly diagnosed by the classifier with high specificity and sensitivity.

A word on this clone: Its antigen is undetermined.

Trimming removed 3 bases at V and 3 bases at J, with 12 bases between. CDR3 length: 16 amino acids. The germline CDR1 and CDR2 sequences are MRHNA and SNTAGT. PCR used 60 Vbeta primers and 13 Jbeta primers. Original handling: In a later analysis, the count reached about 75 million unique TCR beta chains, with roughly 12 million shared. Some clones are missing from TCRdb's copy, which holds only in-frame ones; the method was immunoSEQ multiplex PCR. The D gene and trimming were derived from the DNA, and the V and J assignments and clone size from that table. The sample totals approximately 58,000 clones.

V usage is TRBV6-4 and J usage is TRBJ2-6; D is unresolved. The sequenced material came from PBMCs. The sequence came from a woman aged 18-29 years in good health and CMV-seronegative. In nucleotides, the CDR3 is TGTGCCAGCAGTGATCCCAGGTTCGGTGGGGCCAACGTCCTGACTTTC. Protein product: CASSDPRFGGANVLTF.